The present T cell receptor (beta chain) was sequenced within a study of shared clonotypes between healthy human individuals. Study outcomes and limitations: For naive CD4 cells, roughly 4.8% of clonotypes were shared across a handful of donors. Depth was large, yet rarefaction showed that sorted-subset sequencing was incomplete.

The naive CD8 subset, CD45RO-negative cells positively selected for CCR7, excluded terminally differentiated effector memory CD45RA+ cells. There were no recent acute infections or vaccinations among the donors, who were healthy HIV-negative adults. The CDR3 is 18 amino acids. Germline V gene data show CDR1 as SEHNR and CDR2 as FQNEAQ (reference sequence). The ends lost 4 bases at V and 3 bases at J; junction bases unmatched: 16. Assay: immunoSEQ multiplex PCR; the TCRdb copy retains only in-frame clones and omits some. Of just over 2,000,000 clones listed, around 96% are singletons. Note on this clone: Its antigen is as yet unknown.

The chain joins TRBV7-9 to TRBJ2-5; 8 bases fit TRBD2. Sequencing was performed on naive CD8+ T cells sorted from blood. The receptor's source is a man aged 18 to 30 in good health. The CDR3 region has the DNA TGTGCCAGCAGCTCCCATCCCGGGACTAGGGCTGAAGAAGAGACCCAGTACTTC. It yields the protein CASSSHPGTRAEEETQYF.